This T cell receptor (beta chain) was documented in a study of T cell responses to AZD1222 COVID-19 vaccine. Some clones are missing from TCRdb's copy, which holds only in-frame ones; the method was immunoSEQ multiplex PCR. The profile covers about 92,000 clones, with about 91% appearing a single time and roughly 7.5% taken by the ten largest. Study-wide findings and caveats: In a largely white British group with more females than males, clonal diversity was possibly underestimated.

The CDR3 contains 15 residues. Trimming stripped 6 bases from V and 6 bases from J, with 17 bases between. Germline V gives CDR1 MNHEY, CDR2 SVGEGT. Concerning this clone: Its antigen is as yet unknown.

Material: peripheral blood, obtained on day 0 of AZD1222 vaccination. The TCR comes from an adult in good health. J is TRBJ1-4 and V is TRBV6-2 or TRBV6-3, with a tentative D call TRBD1 (5 bases). The chain's CDR3 is CASSPPGTADEKLFF. The CDR3 coding sequence is TGTGCCAGCAGCCCGCCGGGGACCGCCGATGAAAAACTGTTTTTT.